Following are 6 T cell receptor beta chains from one sample sequenced in a study of cytomegalovirus exposure and HLA in healthy donors. Generated by immunoSEQ multiplex PCR, the TCRdb table keeps only in-frame clones and is missing some. The repertoire consists of some 180,000 clones, with about nine tenths occurring once and the leading ten covering 7.2%. Sequenced material: PBMCs. The receptor set was obtained from a man between 25 and 39 years old in good health and CMV-seropositive.

V usage is TRBV4-3 and J usage is TRBJ2-7; unclear D gene. Germline V lookup: CDR1 LGHNA, CDR2 YSLEER. The CDR3 loop spans 15 amino acids. Trimming removed 0 bases at V and 2 bases at J, with 11 bases between. CDR3 nucleotides: TGCGCCAGCAGCCAAGACAACGTGGGAACCTACGAGCAGTACTTC. Its protein product is CASSQDNVGTYEQYF.

V and J are TRBV18 and TRBJ2-3; D uncertain. The germline CDR1 and CDR2 sequences are KGHSH and LQKENI. The CDR3 is made up of 14 amino acids. Trimming took 2 bases from V and 2 from J, leaving 8 bases between them. The CDR3 DNA is TGTGCCAGCTCACCAGGGCAGTCCACAGATACGCAGTATTTT. Protein sequence: CASSPGQSTDTQYF.

The V call is TRBV27, the J call TRBJ2-3; tentative D call: TRBD2 (5 bases). The ends were cut back, 2 bases at V and 10 bases at J, with 10 bases in the middle. Germline CDR1 reads MNHEY; CDR2 reads SMNVEV (reference sequence). This CDR3 is 12 amino acids long. The CDR3, as DNA: TGTGCCAGCAGTTTAACTCCCGGGGCGCAGTATTTT. Encoded protein: CASSLTPGAQYF.

This clone has just one count. The V and J genes are TRBV5-1 and TRBJ2-3; D ambiguous. V dropped 3 bases and J dropped 0 bases, with 8 bases sitting between them. The CDR3 has 14 residues. The germline gives CDR1 SGHRS, CDR2 YFSETQ. The CDR3 bases are TGCGCCAGCAGCTATACAGATAGCACAGATACGCAGTATTTT. Translated, it gives CASSYTDSTDTQYF.

V gene TRBV7-3 combines with J gene TRBJ1-2; tentatively, D is TRBD1 (5 bases). From germline, CDR1 is SGHTA and CDR2 FQGTGA. V was cut by 5 bases and J by 6 bases, with 19 bases left in between. The CDR3 consists of 15 residues. CDR3 amino acids: CASSLNPGNRNGYTF. CDR3 DNA sequence: TGTGCCAGCAGCCTAAACCCAGGGAACAGAAATGGCTACACCTTC.

The CDR3 here is CASRTGGNTGELFF. Here the CDR3 DNA reads TGCGCCAGCAGGACAGGCGGGAACACCGGGGAGCTGTTTTTT. The chain employs TRBV4-1 and TRBJ2-2; weak D call: TRBD1 (6 bases). Between the trimmed V and J ends, which lost 6 bases and 1 base, there was a span of 9 bases. In germline, CDR1 is MGHRA, CDR2 YSYEKL. The CDR3 length is 14 residues.